This T cell receptor beta chain was observed in a study of shared clonotypes between healthy human individuals. Here immunoSEQ multiplex PCR was the method, and the copy in TCRdb shows in-frame clones only, minus some. The data contain about 2.3 million clones, over 90% of them singletons. V lost 6 bases, J lost 11 bases, and 6 bases stayed unmatched. The CDR3 totals 11 residues. Germline CDR1 reads MNHEY; CDR2 reads SVGAGI. The sequencing input was naive CD4+ T cells from PBMCs. This sample's subset: CD45RA+ positively selected. V gene TRBV6-5 combines with J gene TRBJ1-1; 7 bases are shared with TRBD1. The sequence came from a man aged 18 to 30 in good health. Some clones in this sample may be carry-over from other donors' samples. The CDR3 here is CASSQTGNAFF. The CDR3 DNA reads TGTGCCAGCAGCCAGACAGGGAATGCTTTCTTT.